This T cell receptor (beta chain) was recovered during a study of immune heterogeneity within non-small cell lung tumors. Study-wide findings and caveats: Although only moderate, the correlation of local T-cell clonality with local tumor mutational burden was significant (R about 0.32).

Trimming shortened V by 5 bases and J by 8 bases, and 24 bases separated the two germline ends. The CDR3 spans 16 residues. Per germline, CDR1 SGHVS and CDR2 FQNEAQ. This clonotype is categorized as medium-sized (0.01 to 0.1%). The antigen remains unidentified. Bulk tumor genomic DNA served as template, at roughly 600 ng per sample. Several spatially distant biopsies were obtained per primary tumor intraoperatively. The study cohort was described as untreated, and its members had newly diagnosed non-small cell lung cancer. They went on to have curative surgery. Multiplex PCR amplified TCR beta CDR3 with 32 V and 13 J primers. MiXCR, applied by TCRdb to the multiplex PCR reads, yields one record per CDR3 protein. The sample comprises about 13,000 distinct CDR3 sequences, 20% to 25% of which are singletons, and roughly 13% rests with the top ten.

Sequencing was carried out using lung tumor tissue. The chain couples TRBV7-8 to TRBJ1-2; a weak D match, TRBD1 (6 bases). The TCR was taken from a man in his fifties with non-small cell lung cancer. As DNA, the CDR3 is TGTGCCAGCAGCCCTCAGGCTGGACAGACGGGGGGCGGCTACACCTTC. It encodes CASSPQAGQTGGGYTF.